The entry below describes one T cell receptor (beta chain). Its antigen remains unknown. Libraries were prepared by immunoSEQ multiplex PCR; TCRdb keeps only in-frame clonotypes and omits some of them. There are roughly 59,000 clones in the sample; roughly 92% occur only once, and 13% lies in the top ten. This entry comes from a study of OX40 agonist ivuxolimab in advanced cancers. Study in general: Cancers in dose escalation were hepatocellular, melanoma, renal cell and head and neck. Findings and caveats of the study: With doses of 0.1 to 3.0 mg/kg, CD4+ and CD8+ blood T cells had undergone clonal expansion by week 6. The authors did not determine the antigen specificity of the expanded peripheral T cells.

The ends were cut back, 0 bases at V and 0 bases at J, with 19 bases in the middle. The CDR3 is 19 amino acids. Per germline, CDR1 MNHNS and CDR2 SASEGT. The V gene is TRBV6-1, the J gene TRBJ2-3, with D perhaps matching TRBD2 (6 bases). The starting material was CD4+ or CD8+ T cells sorted from blood, obtained in a trial of the OX40 agonist ivuxolimab. The clonotype comes from an adult with an advanced solid tumor such as melanoma, head and neck, liver or kidney cancer. CDR3 loop: CASSEATGLVAASTDTQYF. The CDR3 DNA is TGTGCCAGCAGTGAAGCTACCGGTCTAGTAGCGGCCAGCACAGATACGCAGTATTTT.